The present TCR beta chain was sequenced within a study of blood T cells in healthy people across ages. It was with a sample-barcoded 5' primer and a J-beta primer mix that a second PCR of about 7 to 12 cycles was run. TCRdb itself ran the 5' RACE reads through MiXCR, one entry per CDR3 protein. Here the sample spans more than 600,000 distinct CDR3 sequences, about 25% being singletons. Deletions cut 1 base from V and 5 bases from J, with 12 bases between. This CDR3 has 15 residues. CDR1 SGHTA and CDR2 FQGNSA come from the germline V gene. This clonotype was counted once. Another study also made use of these data, one on T cells of mothers and their children.

J is TRBJ2-1 and V is TRBV7-2; TRBD1 might be the D (5 bases). The TCR comes from a boy younger than 18 in good health. The sample comprised blood. CDR3 in amino acids: CASSLGWTSDNEQFF. The CDR3 DNA reads TGTGCCAGCAGCTTAGGGTGGACATCTGACAATGAGCAGTTCTTC.